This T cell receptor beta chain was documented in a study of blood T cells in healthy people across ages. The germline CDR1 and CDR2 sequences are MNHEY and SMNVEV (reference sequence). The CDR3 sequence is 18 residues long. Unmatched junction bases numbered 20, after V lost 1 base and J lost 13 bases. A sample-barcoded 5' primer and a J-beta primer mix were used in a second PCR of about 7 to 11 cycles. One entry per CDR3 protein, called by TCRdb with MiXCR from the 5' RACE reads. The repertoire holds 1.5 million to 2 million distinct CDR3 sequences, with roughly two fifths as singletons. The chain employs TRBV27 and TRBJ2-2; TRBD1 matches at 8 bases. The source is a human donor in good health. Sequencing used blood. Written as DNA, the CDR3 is TGTGCCAGCAGTTTATTGGGACAGGTGGCCCCTGGGGATATGGGGCTGTTTTTT. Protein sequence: CASSLLGQVAPGDMGLFF.